These 11 T cell receptor beta chains were all obtained from the same sample, sequenced in a study of CD8+CD57+ T cells in acquired aplastic anemia (dated by TCRdb to between 2017 and 2018). Sequenced using an Illumina HiSeq 2000. TCR beta VDJ combination and CDR3 sequence profiling used genomic DNA as the template. TCRdb passed the public sequencing reads through fastp at Q25 and MiXCR, retaining productive beta sequences. Records with the same CDR3 protein are collapsed into one entry carrying the most frequent genes and DNA. Within this sample are about 160,000 distinct CDR3 sequences, with 40% to 55% of them counted one time only. In total, the top ten clones hold 2.5% to 3% of the sample. Expansion of CD8+CD57+ cells had been shown by flow cytometry in the patients chosen for sequencing. The sample consisted of sorted CD4+, CD8+, or CD8+CD57+ T cells (not recorded which) from PBMCs. The receptors shown here come from a human donor with aplastic anemia.

In its sample, this clonotype was seen many times. The chain combines TRBV15 with TRBJ2-7; D remains unclear. Germline assignment: CDR1 LNHNV and CDR2 YYDKDF (reference sequence). The germline V and J ends were trimmed by 5 bases and 5 bases, with 13 bases remaining between them. The CDR3 spans 13 residues. CDR3 DNA: TGTGCCACCAGCGTAGTAACAGTCGACGAGCAGTACTTC. This sequence encodes CATSVVTVDEQYF.

In this sample, this clonotype turned up many times. The chain carries TRBV7-9 and TRBJ2-7; D is ambiguous. Looked up from germline, CDR1 is SEHNR and CDR2 is FQNEAQ (reference sequence). V lost 1 base and J lost 3, with 13 bases in between. The length of the CDR3 is 15 residues. The CDR3 nucleotides are TGTGCCAGCAGCTTAGTGTCAGGCAAAATCTACGAGCAGTACTTC. It specifies CASSLVSGKIYEQYF.

This rearrangement joins TRBV7-2 to TRBJ2-5, with D perhaps being TRBD1 or TRBD2 (5 bases each). The length of the CDR3 is 16 residues. The germline V gene has CDR1 SGHTA and CDR2 FQGNSA. V gave up 2 bases and J gave up 5 bases, with 18 bases separating them. This CDR3 is CASSLLGPGTGETQYF. Written as DNA, the CDR3 is TGTGCCAGCAGCTTACTTGGCCCCGGGACGGGGGAGACCCAGTACTTC.

This clonotype occurred many times. The V and J genes are TRBV7-2 and TRBJ2-1, with 13 bases aligning to TRBD2. The CDR3 runs 16 residues. Germline CDR1 SGHTA, CDR2 FQGNSA. V shed 6 bases and J 8 bases; nucleotides not matched to a gene: 10. The CDR3 protein is CASRTTSGRAGHEQFF. The CDR3 bases are TGTGCCAGCAGGACCACTAGCGGGAGGGCCGGCCATGAGCAGTTCTTC.

The V gene is TRBV20-1, the J gene TRBJ2-1, with TRBD2 matching 8 bases. In germline, CDR1 is DFQATT, CDR2 SNEGSKA (reference sequence). CDR3 length equals 15 residues. V shed 0 bases and J 9 bases; nucleotides not matched to a gene: 10. CDR3: CSARDLEAGDTEQFF. As DNA, the CDR3 is TGCAGTGCTAGAGATCTCGAAGCGGGAGATACTGAGCAGTTCTTC.

The V gene is TRBV7-9, the J gene TRBJ2-4; D ambiguous. V was trimmed by 2 bases and J by 1 base, leaving 3 bases between them. The CDR3 extends over 13 amino acids. Germline assignment: CDR1 SEHNR and CDR2 FQNEAQ (reference sequence). For the CDR3, the DNA is TGTGCCAGCAGCTTAAAGGCCAAAAACATTCAGTACTTC. Protein product: CASSLKAKNIQYF. Drawing the rest from reference TRBV7-9 and TRBJ2-4, the complete variable domain is DTGVSQNPRHKITKRGQNVTFRCDPISEHNRLYWYRQTLGQGPEFLTYFQNEAQLEKSRLLSDRFSAERPKGSFSTLEIQRTEQGDSAMYLCASSLKAKNIQYFGAGTRLSVL.

The gene calls are TRBV7-2 and TRBJ2-5; D call uncertain. CDR1 and CDR2 from the germline V gene are SGHTA and FQGNSA. V shed 2 bases and J shed 1 base, with 5 bases lying between them. This CDR3 has 13 amino acids. The DNA for the CDR3 is TGTGCCAGCAGCTTACACCTCCAAGAGACCCAGTACTTC. Protein product: CASSLHLQETQYF. Looking up the rest from reference TRBV7-2 and TRBJ2-5 gives the full variable domain: GAGVSQSPSNKVTEKGKDVELRCDPISGHTALYWYRQSLGQGLEFLIYFQGNSAPDKSGLPSDRFSAERTGGSVSTLTIQRTQQEDSAVYLCASSLHLQETQYFGPGTRLLVL.

V and J are TRBV5-1 and TRBJ2-7; TRBD2 aligns across 12 bases. This CDR3 spans 17 amino acids. Germline lookup yields CDR1 SGHRS and CDR2 YFSETQ. J was trimmed by 6 bases and V by 0 bases; bases with no gene match: 10. The CDR3 loop is CASSLGLAGGPLSEQYF. Here the CDR3 DNA reads TGCGCCAGCAGCTTGGGTCTAGCGGGAGGGCCCTTGAGCGAGCAGTACTTC.

This clonotype has a handful of counts. This rearrangement joins TRBV24-1 to TRBJ2-1; 7 bases are shared with TRBD1. The CDR3 contains 13 residues. Trimming removed 9 bases from V and 9 bases from J; junction bases left unmatched: 10. Germline V gene sequence: CDR1 KGHDR, CDR2 SFDVKD. Written as DNA, the CDR3 is TGTGCCACCGGGGGACAGTCCCTTGTTGAGCAGTTCTTC. Encoded protein: CATGGQSLVEQFF.

The DNA for the CDR3 is TGTGCCATCAGTGTGGGATCCGGGCGCACAGATACGCAGTATTTT. Translating gives CAISVGSGRTDTQYF. The V gene is TRBV10-3, the J gene TRBJ2-3; unclear D gene. This CDR3 region has 15 residues. V was cut by 4 bases and J by 1 base, with 12 bases left in between. Germline CDR1 is ENHRY and CDR2 is SYGVKD.

This clonotype was seen ten or more times. The CDR3 reads CSALPPQRDVTDTQYF. The CDR3 DNA sequence: TGCAGTGCTCTACCCCCCCAGCGGGATGTCACAGATACGCAGTATTTT. The chain uses TRBV20-1 and TRBJ2-3; the match to TRBD2 covers 7 bases. This CDR3 spans 16 amino acids. With V trimmed by 5 bases and J by 2 bases, 13 bases remained unmatched. Germline V gene data show CDR1 as DFQATT and CDR2 as SNEGSKA (reference sequence).